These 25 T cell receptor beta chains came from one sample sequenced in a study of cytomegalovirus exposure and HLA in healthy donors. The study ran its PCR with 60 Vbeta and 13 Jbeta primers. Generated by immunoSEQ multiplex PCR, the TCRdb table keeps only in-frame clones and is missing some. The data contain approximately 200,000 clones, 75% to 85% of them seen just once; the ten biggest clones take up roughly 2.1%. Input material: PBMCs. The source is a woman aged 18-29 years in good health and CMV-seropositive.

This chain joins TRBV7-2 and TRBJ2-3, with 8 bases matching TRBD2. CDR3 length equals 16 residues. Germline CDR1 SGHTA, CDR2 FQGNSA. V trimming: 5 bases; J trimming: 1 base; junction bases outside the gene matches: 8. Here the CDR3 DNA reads TGTGCCAGCAGCCCCCGCCGGCGGGGGGGCACAGATACGCAGTATTTT. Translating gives CASSPRRRGGTDTQYF.

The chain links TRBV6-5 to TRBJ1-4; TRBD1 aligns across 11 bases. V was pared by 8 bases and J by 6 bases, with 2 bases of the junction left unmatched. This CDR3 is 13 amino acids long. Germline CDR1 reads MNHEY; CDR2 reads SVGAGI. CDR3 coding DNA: TGTGCCAGCGGGGACAGGGGGTATGAAAAACTGTTTTTT. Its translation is CASGDRGYEKLFF.

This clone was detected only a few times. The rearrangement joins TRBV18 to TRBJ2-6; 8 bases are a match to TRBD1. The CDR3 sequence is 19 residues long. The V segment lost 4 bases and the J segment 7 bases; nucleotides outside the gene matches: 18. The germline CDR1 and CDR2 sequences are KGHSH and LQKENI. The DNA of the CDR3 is TGTGCCAGCTCACGCAACCCAGGGGGCGGAACTTCAGTTGCCAACGTCCTGACTTTC. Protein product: CASSRNPGGGTSVANVLTF.

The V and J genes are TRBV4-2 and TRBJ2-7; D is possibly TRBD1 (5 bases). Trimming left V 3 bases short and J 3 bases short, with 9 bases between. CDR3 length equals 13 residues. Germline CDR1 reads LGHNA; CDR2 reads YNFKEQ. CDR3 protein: CASSHGQGYEQYV. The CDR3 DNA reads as TGTGCCAGCAGCCACGGTCAGGGCTACGAGCAGTACGTC.

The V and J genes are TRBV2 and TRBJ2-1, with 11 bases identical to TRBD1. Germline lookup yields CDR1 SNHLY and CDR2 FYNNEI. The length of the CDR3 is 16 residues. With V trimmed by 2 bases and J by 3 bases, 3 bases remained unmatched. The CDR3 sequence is CASSESGTGGYNEQFF. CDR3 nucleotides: TGTGCCAGCAGTGAATCGGGGACAGGGGGCTACAATGAGCAGTTCTTC.

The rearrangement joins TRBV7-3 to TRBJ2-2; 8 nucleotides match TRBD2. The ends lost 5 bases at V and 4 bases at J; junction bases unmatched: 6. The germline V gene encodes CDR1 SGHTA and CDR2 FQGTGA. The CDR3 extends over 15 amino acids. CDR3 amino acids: CASSREGGGTGELFF. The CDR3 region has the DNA TGTGCCAGCAGCCGGGAGGGGGGAGGCACCGGGGAGCTGTTTTTT.

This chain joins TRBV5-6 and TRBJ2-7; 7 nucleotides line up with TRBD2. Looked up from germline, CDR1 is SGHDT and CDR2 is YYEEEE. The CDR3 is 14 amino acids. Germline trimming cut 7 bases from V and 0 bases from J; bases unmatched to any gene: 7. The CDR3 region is CASHARGSSYEQYF. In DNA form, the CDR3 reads TGTGCCAGCCACGCGCGGGGGTCCTCCTACGAGCAGTACTTC.

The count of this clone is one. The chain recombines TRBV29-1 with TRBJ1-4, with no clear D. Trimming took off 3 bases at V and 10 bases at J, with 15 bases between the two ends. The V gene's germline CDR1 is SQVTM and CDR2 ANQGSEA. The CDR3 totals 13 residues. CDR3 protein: CSVDGDGSGKLFF. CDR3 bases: TGCAGCGTTGATGGTGACGGGTCTGGAAAACTGTTTTTT.

The CDR3 sequence: CASREGQGYGELFF. CDR3 bases: TGTGCCAGCAGAGAGGGACAGGGGTACGGGGAGCTGTTTTTT. V and J are TRBV6-6 and TRBJ2-2; 10 bases are a match to TRBD1. J was trimmed by 7 bases and V by 6 bases; bases with no gene match: 5. Germline loops: CDR1 MNHNY, CDR2 SVGAGI (reference sequence). There are 14 residues in the CDR3.

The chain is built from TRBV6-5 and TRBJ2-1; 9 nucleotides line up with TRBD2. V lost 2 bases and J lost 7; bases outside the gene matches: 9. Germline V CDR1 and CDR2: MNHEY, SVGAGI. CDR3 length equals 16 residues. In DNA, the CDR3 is TGTGCCAGCAGTTACACGGCGGGGGGGCCGGGAAATGAGCAGTTCTTC. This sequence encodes CASSYTAGGPGNEQFF.

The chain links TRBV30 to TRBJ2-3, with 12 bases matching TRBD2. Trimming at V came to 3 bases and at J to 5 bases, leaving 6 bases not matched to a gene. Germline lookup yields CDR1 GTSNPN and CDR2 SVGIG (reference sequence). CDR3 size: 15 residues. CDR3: CAWREPSGGVDTQYF. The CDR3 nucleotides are TGTGCCTGGAGGGAACCTAGCGGGGGGGTAGATACGCAGTATTTT. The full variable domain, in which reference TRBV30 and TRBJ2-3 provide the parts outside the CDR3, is SQTIHQWPATLVQPVGSPLSLECTVEGTSNPNLYWYRQAAGRGLQLLFYSVGIGQISSEVPQNLSASRPQDRQFILSSKKLLLSDSGFYLCAWREPSGGVDTQYFGPGTRLTVL.

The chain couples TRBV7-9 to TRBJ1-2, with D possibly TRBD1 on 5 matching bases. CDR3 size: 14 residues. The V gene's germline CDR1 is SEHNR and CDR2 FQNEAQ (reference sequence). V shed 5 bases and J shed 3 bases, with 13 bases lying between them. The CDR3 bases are TGTGCCAGCAGCCCCCCCGGCAGGGACTATGGCTACACCTTC. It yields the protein CASSPPGRDYGYTF. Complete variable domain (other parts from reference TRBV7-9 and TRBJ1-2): DTGVSQNPRHKITKRGQNVTFRCDPISEHNRLYWYRQTLGQGPEFLTYFQNEAQLEKSRLLSDRFSAERPKGSFSTLEIQRTEQGDSAMYLCASSPPGRDYGYTFGSGTRLTVV.

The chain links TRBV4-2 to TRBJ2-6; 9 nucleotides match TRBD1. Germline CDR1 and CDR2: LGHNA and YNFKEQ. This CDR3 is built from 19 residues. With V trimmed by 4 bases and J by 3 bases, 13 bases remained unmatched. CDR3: CASSLAQGARRLGANVLTF. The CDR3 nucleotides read TGTGCCAGCAGCCTAGCACAGGGGGCCCGCCGCCTTGGGGCCAACGTCCTGACTTTC.

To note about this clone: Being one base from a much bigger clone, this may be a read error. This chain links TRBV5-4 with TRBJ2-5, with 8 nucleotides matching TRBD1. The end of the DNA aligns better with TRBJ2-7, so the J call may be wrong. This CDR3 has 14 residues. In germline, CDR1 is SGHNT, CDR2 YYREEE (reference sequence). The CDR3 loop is CSSSRGTGSYEQYF. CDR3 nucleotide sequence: TGTTCCAGCAGCCGCGGGACAGGTTCCTACGAGCAGTACTTC.

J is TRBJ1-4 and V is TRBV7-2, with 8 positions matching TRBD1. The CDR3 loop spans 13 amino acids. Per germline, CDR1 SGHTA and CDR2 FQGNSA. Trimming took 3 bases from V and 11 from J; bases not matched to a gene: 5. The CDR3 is CASSFLGQGKLFF. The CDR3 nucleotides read TGTGCCAGCAGCTTCCTCGGACAGGGTAAACTGTTTTTT.

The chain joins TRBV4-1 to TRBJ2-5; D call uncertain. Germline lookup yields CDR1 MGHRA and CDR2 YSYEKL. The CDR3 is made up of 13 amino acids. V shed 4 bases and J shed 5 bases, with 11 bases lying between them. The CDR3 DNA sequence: TGCGCCAGCAGCCTGGCCCTCTCGGAGACCCAGTACTTC. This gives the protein CASSLALSETQYF.

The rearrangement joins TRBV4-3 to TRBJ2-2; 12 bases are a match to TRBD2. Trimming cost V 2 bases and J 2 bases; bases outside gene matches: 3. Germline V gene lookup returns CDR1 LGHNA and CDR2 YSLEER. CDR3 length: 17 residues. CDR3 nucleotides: TGCGCCAGCAGCCAATGGACTAGCGGGGATAACACCGGGGAGCTGTTTTTT. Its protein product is CASSQWTSGDNTGELFF.

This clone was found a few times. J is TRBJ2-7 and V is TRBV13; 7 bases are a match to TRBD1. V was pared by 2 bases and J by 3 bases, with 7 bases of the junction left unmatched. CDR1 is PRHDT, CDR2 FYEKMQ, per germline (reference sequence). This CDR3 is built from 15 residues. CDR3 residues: CASSLMGQMVYEQYF. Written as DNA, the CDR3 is TGTGCCAGCAGCTTAATGGGACAGATGGTCTACGAGCAGTACTTC.

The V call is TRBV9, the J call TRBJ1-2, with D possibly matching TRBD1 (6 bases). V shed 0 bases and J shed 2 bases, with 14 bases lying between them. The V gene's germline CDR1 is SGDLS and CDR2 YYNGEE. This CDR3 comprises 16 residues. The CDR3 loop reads CASSVATGRGNYGYTF. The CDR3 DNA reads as TGTGCCAGCAGCGTAGCCACCGGCAGGGGAAACTATGGCTACACCTTC.

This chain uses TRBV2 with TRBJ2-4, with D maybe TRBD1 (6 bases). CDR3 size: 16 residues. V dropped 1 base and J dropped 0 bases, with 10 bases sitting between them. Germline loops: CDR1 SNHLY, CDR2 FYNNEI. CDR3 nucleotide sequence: TGTGCCAGCAGTGAAGTAGGACAGATAGCCAAAAACATTCAGTACTTC. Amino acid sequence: CASSEVGQIAKNIQYF.

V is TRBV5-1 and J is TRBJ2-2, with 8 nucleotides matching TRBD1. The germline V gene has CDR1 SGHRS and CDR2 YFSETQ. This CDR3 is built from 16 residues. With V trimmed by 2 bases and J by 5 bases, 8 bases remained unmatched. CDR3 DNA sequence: TGCGCCAGCAGCTTCCGGACAGGGAGAGGGACCGGGGAGCTGTTTTTT. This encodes CASSFRTGRGTGELFF.

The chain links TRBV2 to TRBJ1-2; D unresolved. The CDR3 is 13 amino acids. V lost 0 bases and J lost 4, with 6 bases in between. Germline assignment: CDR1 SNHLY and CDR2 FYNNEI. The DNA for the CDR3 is TGTGCCAGCAGTGAAGCCCCGGTCTATGGCTACACCTTC. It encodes CASSEAPVYGYTF.

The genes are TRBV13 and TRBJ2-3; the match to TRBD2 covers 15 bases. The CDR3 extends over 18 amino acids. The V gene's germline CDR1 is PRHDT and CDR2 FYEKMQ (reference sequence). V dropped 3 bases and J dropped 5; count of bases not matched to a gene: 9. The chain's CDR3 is CASSFVGLAGGGGDTQYF. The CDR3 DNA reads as TGTGCCAGCAGCTTCGTGGGACTAGCGGGGGGAGGGGGAGATACGCAGTATTTT.

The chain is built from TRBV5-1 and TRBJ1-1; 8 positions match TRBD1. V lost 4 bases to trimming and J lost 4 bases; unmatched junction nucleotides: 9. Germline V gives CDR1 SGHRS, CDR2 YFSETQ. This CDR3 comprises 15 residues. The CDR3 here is CASSEQTGVGTEAFF. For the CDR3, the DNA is TGCGCCAGCAGCGAGCAGACAGGGGTCGGCACTGAAGCTTTCTTT.

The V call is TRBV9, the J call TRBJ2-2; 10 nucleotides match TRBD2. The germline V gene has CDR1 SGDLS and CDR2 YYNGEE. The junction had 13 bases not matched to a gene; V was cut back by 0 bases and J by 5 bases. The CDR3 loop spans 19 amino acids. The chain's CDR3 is CASSVVVQAGGLETGELFF. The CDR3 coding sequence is TGTGCCAGCAGCGTAGTGGTTCAAGCGGGGGGGCTAGAGACCGGGGAGCTGTTTTTT.